These 17 T cell receptor beta chains were all obtained from the same sample, sequenced in a study of T-cell memory formation after mild COVID-19. TCRdb re-derived calls from the 5' RACE reads in MiXCR, one entry per CDR3 protein. The sample includes over 70,000 distinct CDR3 sequences, less than 15% seen only once; the top ten take about 26%. What was sequenced was PBMCs or a T cell subset sorted from them (not recorded which). The receptors shown here come from an adult woman who had mild COVID-19 (a few samples of this study predate the infection). Cell type and time point are not known.

V is TRBV9 and J is TRBJ2-5; D is uncertain. The germline gives CDR1 SGDLS, CDR2 YYNGEE. V gave up 3 bases and J gave up 0 bases, with 15 bases separating them. The CDR3 has 16 amino acids. In nucleotides, the CDR3 is TGTGCCAGCAGCGCCTCCTCGGTGGGAAACCAAGAGACCCAGTACTTC. It specifies CASSASSVGNQETQYF.

The chain couples TRBV11-2 to TRBJ1-1; no definite D call. The germline CDR1 and CDR2 sequences are SGHAT and FQNNGV. The CDR3 sequence is 11 residues long. V lost 5 bases and J 8 bases, leaving 9 bases between the germline ends. The CDR3 sequence: CASSATEEAFF. In nucleotides, the CDR3 is TGTGCCAGCAGCGCAACAGAGGAAGCTTTCTTT.

This clonotype appeared a few times. The V gene is TRBV7-8, the J gene TRBJ2-1, with D possibly being TRBD2 (6 bases). Trimming removed 3 bases from V and 4 bases from J, with 10 bases in between. CDR3 length: 14 residues. Germline lookup yields CDR1 SGHVS and CDR2 FQNEAQ. The CDR3 region has the DNA TGTGCCAGCAGCTTGAAAGGGACTTACAATGAGCAGTTCTTC. This sequence encodes CASSLKGTYNEQFF.

This clonotype was found many times. This chain connects TRBV2 to TRBJ2-1; 9 bases agree with TRBD1. Germline V gene data show CDR1 as SNHLY and CDR2 as FYNNEI. Unmatched junction bases numbered 9, after V lost 3 bases and J lost 9 bases. The CDR3 contains 15 residues. CDR3 amino acids: CASSDPGTGSSEQFF. The CDR3, as DNA: TGTGCCAGCAGTGACCCCGGGACAGGGTCTAGTGAGCAGTTCTTC.

This chain connects TRBV7-8 to TRBJ2-5, with D possibly TRBD1 on 5 matching bases. V gave up 5 bases and J gave up 2 bases, with 9 bases separating them. The CDR3 sequence is 13 residues long. CDR1 SGHVS and CDR2 FQNEAQ come from the germline V gene. The CDR3 loop is CASSRTPQETQYF. The CDR3 DNA is TGTGCCAGCAGCCGGACACCACAAGAGACCCAGTACTTC.

The genes are TRBV29-1 and TRBJ2-2; perhaps TRBD1 as D (5 bases). The V end lost 7 bases, the J end lost 0 bases, and 9 bases lay between the germline ends. The CDR3 has 13 amino acids. Germline CDR1 and CDR2: SQVTM and ANQGSEA. The DNA for the CDR3 is TGCAGCGCCGGACAACCGAACACCGGGGAGCTGTTTTTT. This sequence encodes CSAGQPNTGELFF.

This clonotype was counted many times. V gene TRBV12-3 or TRBV12-4 combines with J gene TRBJ2-3, with D unresolved. V was trimmed by 8 bases and J by 0 bases, leaving 6 bases between them. The CDR3 is made up of 12 amino acids. The CDR3 DNA reads TGTGCCAGCGGCCATAGCACAGATACGCAGTATTTT. It specifies CASGHSTDTQYF.

This clonotype showed up just a few times. The chain recombines TRBV5-6 with TRBJ2-1, with 9 positions matching TRBD1. The germline V gene has CDR1 SGHDT and CDR2 YYEEEE. V gave up 5 bases and J gave up 4 bases; unmatched junction bases: 7. The CDR3 contains 15 residues. In DNA form, the CDR3 reads TGTGCCAGCAGGGCTGGGACAGGGTTTTACAATGAGCAGTTCTTC. Protein sequence: CASRAGTGFYNEQFF.

The V call is TRBV7-6, the J call TRBJ2-7; 8 positions agree with TRBD2. The V and J ends lost 4 bases and 5 bases, in that order; junction bases with no gene match: 7. This CDR3 is built from 14 residues. CDR1 is SGHVS and CDR2 is FNYEAQ in the germline V gene. CDR3 coding DNA: TGTGCCAGCAGCTCCGGGACTAGTTATGACGAGCAGTACTTC. Protein sequence: CASSSGTSYDEQYF.

The chain couples TRBV29-1 to TRBJ1-2; 7 bases are a match to TRBD1. The CDR3 loop spans 16 amino acids. The V gene end was trimmed by 1 base and the J gene end by 4 bases; junction bases not matched to a gene: 12. Germline loops: CDR1 SQVTM, CDR2 ANQGSEA. CDR3 sequence (DNA): TGCAGCGTTGAAGGCGAACCTGACAGGGTGGCCTATGGCTACACCTTC. Amino acids: CSVEGEPDRVAYGYTF.

This chain links TRBV5-1 with TRBJ2-7; a weak D match, TRBD2 (6 bases). V shed 3 bases and J shed 2 bases, with 15 bases lying between them. The CDR3 is 15 residues long. In germline, CDR1 is SGHRS, CDR2 YFSETQ. The CDR3 loop reads CASSWARGTPYEQYF. The CDR3 DNA follows: TGCGCCAGCAGCTGGGCGCGGGGTACACCCTACGAGCAGTACTTC.

The chain carries TRBV4-2 and TRBJ2-5, with D perhaps matching TRBD1 (6 bases). The CDR3 has 19 amino acids. Trimming removed 0 bases from V and 5 bases from J, with 25 bases in between. Per germline, CDR1 LGHNA and CDR2 YNFKEQ. CDR3: CASSQDLGTTDPVVETQYF. CDR3 bases: TGTGCCAGCAGCCAAGATCTCGGGACAACCGACCCAGTTGTGGAGACCCAGTACTTC.

This rearrangement joins TRBV9 to TRBJ2-7, with 9 bases lining up with TRBD2. The CDR3 runs 17 residues. CDR1 and CDR2 from the germline V gene are SGDLS and YYNGEE. With 4 bases clipped from V and 2 bases from J, the junction kept 13 bases outside the gene matches. The CDR3 DNA reads as TGTGCCAGCAGCTTAGGGGTAGCGGGGGACCCTACCTACGAGCAGTACTTC. It specifies CASSLGVAGDPTYEQYF.

This clonotype has a handful of counts. V usage is TRBV20-1 and J usage is TRBJ1-1; D is unclear. Germline V CDR1 and CDR2: DFQATT, SNEGSKA (reference sequence). V was pared by 0 bases and J by 0 bases, with 14 bases between. This CDR3 comprises 16 residues. CDR3 sequence reads: CSARETSGGMNTEAFF. CDR3 nucleotide sequence: TGCAGTGCTAGAGAGACTTCTGGTGGAATGAACACTGAAGCTTTCTTT.

This sequence joins TRBV12-3 or TRBV12-4 and TRBJ2-7; tentative D call: TRBD2 (7 bases). This CDR3 is 13 amino acids long. Trimming took 11 bases from V and 1 from J, leaving 15 bases between them. The DNA for the CDR3 is TGTGCCTCACTAGGGGGGGAGTCCTACGAGCAGTACTTC. This sequence encodes CASLGGESYEQYF.

The chain is built from TRBV5-6 and TRBJ2-7, with D possibly being TRBD1 (6 bases). The CDR3 contains 15 residues. Trimming pared 7 bases from V and 2 bases from J, leaving 19 bases between. The V gene's germline CDR1 is SGHDT and CDR2 YYEEEE. The CDR3 DNA is TGTGCCAGCGGGCAGGGGAGCCAGAGCCCCTACGAGCAGTACTTC. It is translated as CASGQGSQSPYEQYF.

The chain combines TRBV3-1 with TRBJ1-2; TRBD1 is a possible D gene (6 bases). CDR1 and CDR2 from the germline V gene are LGHDT and YNNKEL (reference sequence). The CDR3 totals 14 residues. The V gene lost 3 bases and the J gene lost 6 bases, with 14 bases spanning the gap. CDR3 amino acids: CASSHGGGRDGYTF. The CDR3 region has the DNA TGTGCCAGCAGCCATGGTGGGGGCAGGGATGGCTACACCTTC.